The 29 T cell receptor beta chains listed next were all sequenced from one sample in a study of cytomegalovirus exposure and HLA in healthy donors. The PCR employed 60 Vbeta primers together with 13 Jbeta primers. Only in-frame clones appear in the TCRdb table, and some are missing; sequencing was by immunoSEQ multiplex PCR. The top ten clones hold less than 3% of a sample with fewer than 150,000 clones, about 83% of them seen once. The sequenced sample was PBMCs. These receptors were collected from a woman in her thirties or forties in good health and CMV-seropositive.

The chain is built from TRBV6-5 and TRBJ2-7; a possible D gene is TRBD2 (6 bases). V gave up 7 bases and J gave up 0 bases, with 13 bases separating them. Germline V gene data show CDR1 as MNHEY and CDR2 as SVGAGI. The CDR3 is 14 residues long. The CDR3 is CASKGLSVSYEQYF. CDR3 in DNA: TGTGCCAGCAAGGGACTTTCCGTCTCCTACGAGCAGTACTTC.

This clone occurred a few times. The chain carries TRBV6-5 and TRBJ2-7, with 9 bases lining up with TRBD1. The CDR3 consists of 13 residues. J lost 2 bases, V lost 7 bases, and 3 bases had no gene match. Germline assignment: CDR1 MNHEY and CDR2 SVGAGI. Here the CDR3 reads CASKRTGAYEQYF. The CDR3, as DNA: TGTGCCAGCAAAAGGACAGGGGCCTACGAGCAGTACTTC.

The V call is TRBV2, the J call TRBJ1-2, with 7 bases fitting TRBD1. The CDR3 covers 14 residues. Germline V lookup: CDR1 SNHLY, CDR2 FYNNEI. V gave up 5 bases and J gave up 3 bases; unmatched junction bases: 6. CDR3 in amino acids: CASSPSQGHYGYTF. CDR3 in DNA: TGTGCCAGCAGTCCGTCACAGGGGCACTATGGCTACACCTTC.

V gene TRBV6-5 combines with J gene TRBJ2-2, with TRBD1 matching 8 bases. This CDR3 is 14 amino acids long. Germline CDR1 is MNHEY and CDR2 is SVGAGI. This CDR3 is CASGRTGSSGELFF. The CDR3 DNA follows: TGTGCTAGCGGTCGGACAGGGTCTAGCGGGGAGCTGTTTTTT.

The CDR3 bases are TGTGCCACCTCACTAGCGGGGGTGGTCAATGAGCAGTTCTTC. Encoded protein: CATSLAGVVNEQFF. The gene calls are TRBV7-8 and TRBJ2-1; TRBD2 matches at 11 bases. The CDR3 spans 14 residues. Germline-derived CDR1 and CDR2 are SGHVS and FQNEAQ. The junction had 8 bases not matched to a gene; V was cut back by 10 bases and J by 6 bases.

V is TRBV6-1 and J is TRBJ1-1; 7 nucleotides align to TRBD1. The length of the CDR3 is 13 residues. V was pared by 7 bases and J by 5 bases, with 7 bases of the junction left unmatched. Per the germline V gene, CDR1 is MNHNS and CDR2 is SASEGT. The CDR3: CASIDRVGTEAFF. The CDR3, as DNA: TGTGCCAGCATCGACAGGGTGGGAACTGAAGCTTTCTTT.

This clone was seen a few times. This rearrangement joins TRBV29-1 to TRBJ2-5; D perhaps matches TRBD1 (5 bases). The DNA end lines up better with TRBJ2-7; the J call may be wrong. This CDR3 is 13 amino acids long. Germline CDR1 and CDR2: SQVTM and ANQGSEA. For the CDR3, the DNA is TGCAGCGTTGCCTTGGCAGGGTGGTACGAGCAGTACTTC. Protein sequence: CSVALAGWYEQYF.

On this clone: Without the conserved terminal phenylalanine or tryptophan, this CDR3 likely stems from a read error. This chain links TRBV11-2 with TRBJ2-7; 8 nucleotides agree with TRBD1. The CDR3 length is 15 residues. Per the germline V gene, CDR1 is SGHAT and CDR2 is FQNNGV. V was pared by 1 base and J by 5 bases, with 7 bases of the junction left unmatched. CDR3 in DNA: TGTGCCAGCAGCTTAGTCAGGACAGGGCTGGACGAGCAGTACCTC. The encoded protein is CASSLVRTGLDEQYL.

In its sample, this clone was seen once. The CDR3 here is CAWSKRGGAPQHF. CDR3 nucleotides: TGTGCCTGGAGTAAGAGAGGTGGGGCGCCCCAGCATTTT. The chain carries TRBV30 and TRBJ1-5, with a tentative D call TRBD1 (5 bases). The germline V and J ends were trimmed by 2 bases and 9 bases, with 14 bases remaining between them. CDR3 length equals 13 residues. Germline V gives CDR1 GTSNPN, CDR2 SVGIG (reference sequence).

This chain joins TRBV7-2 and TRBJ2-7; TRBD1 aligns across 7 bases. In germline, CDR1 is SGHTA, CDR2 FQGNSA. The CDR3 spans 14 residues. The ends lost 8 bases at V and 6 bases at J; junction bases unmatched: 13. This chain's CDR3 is CASSAQTGYIEQYF. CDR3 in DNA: TGTGCCAGCTCCGCCCAGACAGGGTACATCGAGCAGTACTTC.

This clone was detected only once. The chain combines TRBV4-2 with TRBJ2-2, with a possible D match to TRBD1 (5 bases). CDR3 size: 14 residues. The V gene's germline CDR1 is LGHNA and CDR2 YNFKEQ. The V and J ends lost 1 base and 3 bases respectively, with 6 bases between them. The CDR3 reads CASSQGRDTGELFF. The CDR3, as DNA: TGTGCCAGCAGCCAAGGCAGGGACACCGGGGAGCTGTTTTTT.

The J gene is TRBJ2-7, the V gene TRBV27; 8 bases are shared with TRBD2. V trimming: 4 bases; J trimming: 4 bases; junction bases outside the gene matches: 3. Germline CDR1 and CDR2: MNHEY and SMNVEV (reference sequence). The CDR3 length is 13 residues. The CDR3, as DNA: TGTGCCAGCAGTTGGTTAGCGGGGTACGAGCAGTACTTC. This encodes CASSWLAGYEQYF.

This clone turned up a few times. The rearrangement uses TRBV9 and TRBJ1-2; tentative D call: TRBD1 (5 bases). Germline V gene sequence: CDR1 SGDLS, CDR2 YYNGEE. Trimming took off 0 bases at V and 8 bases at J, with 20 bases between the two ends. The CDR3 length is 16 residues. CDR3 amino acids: CASSVEDQGGLWGYTF. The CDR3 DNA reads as TGTGCCAGCAGCGTAGAGGATCAGGGAGGACTATGGGGCTACACCTTC.

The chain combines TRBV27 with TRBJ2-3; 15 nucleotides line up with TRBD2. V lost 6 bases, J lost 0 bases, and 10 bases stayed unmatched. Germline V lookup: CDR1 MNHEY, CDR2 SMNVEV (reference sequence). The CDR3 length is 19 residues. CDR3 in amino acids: CASSRGGLAGGLSTDTQYF. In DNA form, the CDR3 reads TGTGCCAGCAGCCGAGGGGGACTAGCGGGGGGCCTAAGCACAGATACGCAGTATTTT.

The CDR3 sequence: CASSLSVAGGTDTQYF. CDR3 DNA: TGCGCCAGCAGCCTTTCGGTTGCGGGGGGCACAGATACGCAGTATTTT. The V call is TRBV5-1, the J call TRBJ2-3; the match to TRBD2 covers 7 bases. The CDR3 is made up of 16 amino acids. The junction had 9 bases not matched to a gene; V was cut back by 4 bases and J by 1 base. The V gene's germline CDR1 is SGHRS and CDR2 YFSETQ.

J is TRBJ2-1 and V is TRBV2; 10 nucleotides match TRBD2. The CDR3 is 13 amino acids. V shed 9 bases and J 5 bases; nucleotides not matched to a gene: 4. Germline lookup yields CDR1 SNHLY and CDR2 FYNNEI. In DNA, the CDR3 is TGTGCCAGACGGACTAGCGGCAACAATGAGCAGTTCTTC. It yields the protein CARRTSGNNEQFF.

Here the CDR3 DNA reads TGTGCCAGCAGTGTAGAAGAGACCCAGTACTTC. This encodes CASSVEETQYF. The chain links TRBV2 to TRBJ2-5; D is unresolved. V was pared by 4 bases and J by 3 bases, with 3 bases between. The CDR3 covers 11 residues. Germline V CDR1 and CDR2: SNHLY, FYNNEI.

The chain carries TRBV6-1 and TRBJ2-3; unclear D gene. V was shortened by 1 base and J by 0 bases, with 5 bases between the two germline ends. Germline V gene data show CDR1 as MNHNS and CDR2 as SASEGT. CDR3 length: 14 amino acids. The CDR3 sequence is CASSEGRSTDTQYF. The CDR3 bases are TGTGCCAGCAGTGAAGGCAGGAGCACAGATACGCAGTATTTT.

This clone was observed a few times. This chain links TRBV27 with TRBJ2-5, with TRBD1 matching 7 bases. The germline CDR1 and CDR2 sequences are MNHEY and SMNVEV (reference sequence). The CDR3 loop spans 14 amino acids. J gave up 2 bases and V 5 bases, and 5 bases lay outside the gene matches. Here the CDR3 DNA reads TGTGCCAGCAGTAGATGGGACAGACAAGAGACCCAGTACTTC. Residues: CASSRWDRQETQYF.

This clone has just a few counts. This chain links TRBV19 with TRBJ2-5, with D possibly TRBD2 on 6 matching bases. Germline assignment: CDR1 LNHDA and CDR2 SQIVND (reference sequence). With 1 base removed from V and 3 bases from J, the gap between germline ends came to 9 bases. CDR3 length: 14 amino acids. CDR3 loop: CASSIAGGEETQYF. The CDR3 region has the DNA TGTGCCAGTAGTATAGCAGGAGGGGAAGAGACCCAGTACTTC.

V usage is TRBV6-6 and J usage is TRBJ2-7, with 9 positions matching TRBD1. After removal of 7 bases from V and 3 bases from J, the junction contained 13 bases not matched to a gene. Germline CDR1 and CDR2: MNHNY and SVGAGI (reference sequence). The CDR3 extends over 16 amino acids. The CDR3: CASTGLGQGGDYEQYF. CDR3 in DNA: TGTGCCAGCACCGGATTGGGACAGGGAGGGGACTACGAGCAGTACTTC.

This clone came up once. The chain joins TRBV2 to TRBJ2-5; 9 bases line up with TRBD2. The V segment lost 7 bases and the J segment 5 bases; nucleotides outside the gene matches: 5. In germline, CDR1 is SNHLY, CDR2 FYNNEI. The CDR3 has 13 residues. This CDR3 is CASTSGVGETQYF. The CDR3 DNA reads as TGTGCCAGCACTAGCGGGGTGGGGGAGACCCAGTACTTC.

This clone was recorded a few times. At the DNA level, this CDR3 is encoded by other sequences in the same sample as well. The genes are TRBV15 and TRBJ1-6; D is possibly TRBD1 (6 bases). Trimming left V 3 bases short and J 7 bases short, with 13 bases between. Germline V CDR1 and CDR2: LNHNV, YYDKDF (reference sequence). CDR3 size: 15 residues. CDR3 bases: TGTGCCACCAGCAGGGCGGGGGGCTCAAATTCACCCCTCCACTTT. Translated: CATSRAGGSNSPLHF.

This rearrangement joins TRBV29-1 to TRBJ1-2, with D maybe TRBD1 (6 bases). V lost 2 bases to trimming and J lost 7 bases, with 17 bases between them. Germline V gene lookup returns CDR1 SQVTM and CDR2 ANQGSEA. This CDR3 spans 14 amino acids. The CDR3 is CSVERGLIGGGYTF. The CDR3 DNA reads TGCAGCGTTGAAAGAGGTTTGATAGGGGGTGGCTACACCTTC.

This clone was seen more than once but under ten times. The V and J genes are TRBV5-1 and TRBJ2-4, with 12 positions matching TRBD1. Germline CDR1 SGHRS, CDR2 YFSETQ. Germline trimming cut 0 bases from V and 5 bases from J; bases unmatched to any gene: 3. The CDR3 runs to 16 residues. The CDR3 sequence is CASSLVGQGAQNIQYF. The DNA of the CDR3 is TGCGCCAGCAGCTTGGTGGGACAGGGGGCCCAAAACATTCAGTACTTC. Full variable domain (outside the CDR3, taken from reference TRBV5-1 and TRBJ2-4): KAGVTQTPRYLIKTRGQQVTLSCSPISGHRSVSWYQQTPGQGLQFLFEYFSETQRNKGNFPGRFSGRQFSNSRSEMNVSTLELGDSALYLCASSLVGQGAQNIQYFGAGTRLSVL.

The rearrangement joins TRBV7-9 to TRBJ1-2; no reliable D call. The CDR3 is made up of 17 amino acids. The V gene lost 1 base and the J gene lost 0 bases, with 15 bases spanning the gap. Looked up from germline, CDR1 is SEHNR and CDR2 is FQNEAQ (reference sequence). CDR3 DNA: TGTGCCAGCAGCTTAGGTGCGGCGGGGAGGCCTAACTATGGCTACACCTTC. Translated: CASSLGAAGRPNYGYTF.

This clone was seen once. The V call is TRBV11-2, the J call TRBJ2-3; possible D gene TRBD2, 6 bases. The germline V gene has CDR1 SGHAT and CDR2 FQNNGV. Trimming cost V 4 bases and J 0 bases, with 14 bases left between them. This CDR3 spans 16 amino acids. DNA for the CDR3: TGTGCCAGCAGCTCACTCCTGGGGACTAGCACAGATACGCAGTATTTT. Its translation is CASSSLLGTSTDTQYF.

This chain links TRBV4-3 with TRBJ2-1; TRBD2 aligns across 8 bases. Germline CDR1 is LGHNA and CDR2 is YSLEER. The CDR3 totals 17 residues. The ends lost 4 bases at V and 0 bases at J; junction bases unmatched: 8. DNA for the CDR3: TGCGCCAGCAGCCGTACTAGCGGAGGGAGCTCCTACAATGAGCAGTTCTTC. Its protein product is CASSRTSGGSSYNEQFF.

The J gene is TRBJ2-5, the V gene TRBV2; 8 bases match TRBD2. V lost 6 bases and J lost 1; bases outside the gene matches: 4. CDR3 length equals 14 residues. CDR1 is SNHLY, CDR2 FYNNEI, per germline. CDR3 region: CASRRGVPQETQYF. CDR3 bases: TGTGCCAGCAGGCGGGGGGTACCCCAAGAGACCCAGTACTTC. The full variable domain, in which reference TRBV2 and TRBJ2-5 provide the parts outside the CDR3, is EPEVTQTPSHQVTQMGQEVILRCVPISNHLYFYWYRQILGQKVEFLVSFYNNEISEKSEIFDDQFSVERPDGSNFTLKIRSTKLEDSAMYFCASRRGVPQETQYFGPGTRLLVL.